This entry lists 8 T cell receptor beta chains sequenced from one sample in a study of blood T cell repertoires in COVID-19. The assay was immunoSEQ multiplex PCR, and TCRdb's table has in-frame clones only and misses some. The sample has roughly 130,000 clones, approximately 84% seen once. Sequencing was done on a sample of peripheral blood. These receptors originate from a woman aged 25 to 39 who had recovered from COVID-19.

The genes are TRBV27 and TRBJ1-3, with 8 bases lining up with TRBD1. CDR1 is MNHEY and CDR2 is SMNVEV in the germline V gene (reference sequence). This CDR3 is 13 amino acids long. J was trimmed by 7 bases and V by 5 bases; bases with no gene match: 4. The CDR3 loop is CASSRTGMNTIYF. For the CDR3, the DNA is TGTGCCAGCAGTCGGACAGGGATGAACACCATATATTTT.

The chain combines TRBV7-2 with TRBJ2-7; 7 positions match TRBD1. V gave up 4 bases and J gave up 2 bases; unmatched junction bases: 2. CDR1 is SGHTA, CDR2 FQGNSA, per germline. The length of the CDR3 is 13 residues. The CDR3 spells CASSSDRTYEQYF. CDR3 DNA: TGTGCCAGCAGCTCGGACAGGACCTACGAGCAGTACTTC.

This clone was detected ten times or more. This sequence joins TRBV7-3 and TRBJ2-1, with TRBD2 identical over 8 bases. The V gene end was trimmed by 0 bases and the J gene end by 9 bases; junction bases not matched to a gene: 7. The CDR3 contains 15 residues. Germline V lookup: CDR1 SGHTA, CDR2 FQGTGA. In nucleotides, the CDR3 is TGTGCCAGCAGCTTAACGTCTAGCGGGTTCACTGAGCAGTTCTTC. This sequence encodes CASSLTSSGFTEQFF. Looking up the rest from reference TRBV7-3 and TRBJ2-1 gives the full variable domain: GAGVSQTPSNKVTEKGKYVELRCDPISGHTALYWYRQSLGQGPEFLIYFQGTGAADDSGLPNDRFFAVRPEGSVSTLKIQRTERGDSAVYLCASSLTSSGFTEQFFGPGTRLTVL.

This clone was observed once. This sequence joins TRBV7-9 and TRBJ2-2; D gene ambiguous. V was clipped by 4 bases and J by 3 bases, with 6 bases between them. CDR1 is SEHNR, CDR2 FQNEAQ, per germline (reference sequence). This CDR3 is 13 amino acids long. CDR3 protein: CASSWQYTGELFF. For the CDR3, the DNA is TGTGCCAGCAGCTGGCAGTACACCGGGGAGCTGTTTTTT.

The chain uses TRBV3-1 (or the pseudogene TRBV3-2) and TRBJ2-7, with 7 bases identical to TRBD1. The V gene's germline CDR1 is LGHDT and CDR2 YNNKEL (reference sequence). The junction had 4 bases not matched to a gene; V was cut back by 3 bases and J by 5 bases. The CDR3 has 13 residues. In nucleotides, the CDR3 is TGTGCCAGCAGCCAGACAGGGTTCGACGAGCAGTACTTC. Amino acid sequence: CASSQTGFDEQYF.

V gene TRBV5-6 combines with J gene TRBJ2-7; D is ambiguous. Germline V lookup: CDR1 SGHDT, CDR2 YYEEEE. The ends were cut back, 1 base at V and 0 bases at J, with 11 bases in the middle. This CDR3 is 15 amino acids long. The CDR3 loop reads CASSLIQIDSYEQYF. CDR3 nucleotides: TGTGCCAGCAGCTTGATACAGATTGACTCCTACGAGCAGTACTTC.

J is TRBJ1-2 and V is TRBV4-1; 8 nucleotides line up with TRBD1. The CDR3 has 15 amino acids. Per the germline V gene, CDR1 is MGHRA and CDR2 is YSYEKL. Trimming took 4 bases from V and 0 from J; bases not matched to a gene: 4. CDR3 sequence reads: CASSPTGGANYGYTF. The CDR3 nucleotides read TGCGCCAGCAGCCCTACAGGGGGAGCTAACTATGGCTACACCTTC.

The V call is TRBV2, the J call TRBJ2-2, with TRBD2 matching over 10 bases. The CDR3 loop spans 15 amino acids. Germline V gives CDR1 SNHLY, CDR2 FYNNEI. Trimming took 4 bases from V and 4 from J; bases not matched to a gene: 3. The DNA for the CDR3 is TGTGCCAGCAGTGTTTTAGCGGGAGGCACCGGGGAGCTGTTTTTT. Encoded protein: CASSVLAGGTGELFF.